This T cell receptor beta chain was identified during a study of a mutant IDH1 vaccine in newly diagnosed glioma. At the level of the study: The patients were given eight vaccinations, one each in weeks 1, 3, 5, 7, 11, 15, 19 and 23. Earlier care involved radiotherapy, temozolomide, or both, and the majority received both. Investigators started vaccination 4-6 weeks after radiotherapy alone, or with temozolomide cycles.

The method was immunoSEQ multiplex PCR; TCRdb's version includes in-frame clones alone and lacks a portion of them. The profile shows tens of thousands of clones, 70% to 85% of them singletons. The time point denotes: week 11, during vaccination. A 20-mer mutant IDH1 peptide at 300 ug was injected subcutaneously with topical imiquimod. The germline V gene encodes CDR1 MGHRA and CDR2 YSYEKL. The V end lost 4 bases, the J end lost 4 bases, and 11 bases lay between the germline ends. The CDR3 has 13 residues. Regarding this clone: The antigen is undetermined.

The specimen was PBMCs, collected from a glioma patient whose treatment included an IDH1 peptide vaccine. The TCR was taken from a woman in her fifties or sixties with glioma. This chain connects TRBV4-1 to TRBJ2-7; D is perhaps TRBD1 (6 bases). CDR3 in amino acids: CASSRGQRYEQYF. The CDR3 DNA sequence: TGCGCCAGCAGCCGAGGACAGAGATACGAGCAGTACTTC.